The 5 T cell receptor beta chains given below trace back to one sample, sequenced in a study of PD-1 blockade in classical Hodgkin lymphoma. The assay was immunoSEQ multiplex PCR, and TCRdb's table has in-frame clones only and misses some. The sample holds 45,000 or so clones, 73% seen once. After autologous stem cell transplantation all patients relapsed, and prior brentuximab vedotin exposure differed between cohorts. The sequences come from peripheral blood mononuclear cells (PBMCs), collected at baseline. The receptor source for this set is a human donor with classical Hodgkin lymphoma.

This sequence joins TRBV18 and TRBJ1-1, with 7 bases aligning to TRBD1. Germline CDR1 and CDR2: KGHSH and LQKENI. V lost 1 base and J lost 1; bases outside the gene matches: 9. This CDR3 has 17 amino acids. The CDR3 loop is CASSPLLAQGGNTEAFF. The CDR3 nucleotides read TGTGCCAGCTCACCACTATTGGCGCAGGGGGGGAACACTGAAGCTTTCTTT.

This clone showed up just a few times. The chain has TRBV18 and TRBJ1-1; the match to TRBD1 covers 7 bases. Germline V lookup: CDR1 KGHSH, CDR2 LQKENI. CDR3 length: 13 residues. After removal of 6 bases from V and 3 bases from J, the junction contained 4 bases not matched to a gene. The CDR3 DNA is TGTGCCAGCTCCCTAGGACAGGACACTGAAGCTTTCTTT. As protein: CASSLGQDTEAFF.

The chain joins TRBV9 to TRBJ1-2; D not resolved. Germline assignment: CDR1 SGDLS and CDR2 YYNGEE. The V and J ends lost 1 base and 5 bases respectively, with 9 bases between them. CDR3 size: 13 residues. CDR3 bases: TGTGCCAGCAGCGTAACCGCTTTTTATGGCTACACCTTC. This gives the protein CASSVTAFYGYTF.

This chain links TRBV19 with TRBJ1-5, with D possibly matching TRBD1 (5 bases). The CDR3 extends over 18 amino acids. V was pared by 2 bases and J by 0 bases, with 17 bases between. Germline loops: CDR1 LNHDA, CDR2 SQIVND (reference sequence). The CDR3 sequence is CASSIQGGESYSNQPQHF. In DNA form, the CDR3 reads TGTGCCAGTAGTATACAGGGTGGGGAAAGTTATAGCAATCAGCCCCAGCATTTT.

The V call is TRBV27, the J call TRBJ1-5; D call uncertain. Germline loops: CDR1 MNHEY, CDR2 SMNVEV (reference sequence). The CDR3 extends over 14 amino acids. Trimming shortened V by 3 bases and J by 3 bases, and 9 bases separated the two germline ends. CDR3 loop: CASSFHGLNQPQHF. CDR3 sequence (DNA): TGTGCCAGCAGTTTCCACGGCCTCAATCAGCCCCAGCATTTT.